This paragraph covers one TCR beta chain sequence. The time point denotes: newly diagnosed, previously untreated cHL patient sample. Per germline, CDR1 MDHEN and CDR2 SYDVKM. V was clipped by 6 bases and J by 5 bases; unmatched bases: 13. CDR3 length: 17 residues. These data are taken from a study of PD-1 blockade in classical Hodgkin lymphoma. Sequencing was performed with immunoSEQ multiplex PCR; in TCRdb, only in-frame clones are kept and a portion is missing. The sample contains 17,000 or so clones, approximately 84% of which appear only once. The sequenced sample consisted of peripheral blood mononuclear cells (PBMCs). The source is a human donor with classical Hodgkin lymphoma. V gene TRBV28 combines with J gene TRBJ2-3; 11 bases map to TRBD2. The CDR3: CASSPTGGLAGGDTQYF. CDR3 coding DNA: TGTGCCAGCAGCCCAACCGGGGGGCTAGCGGGGGGAGATACGCAGTATTTT.